This T cell receptor beta chain was sequenced for a study of shared clonotypes between healthy human individuals. Overall study context: Used for every donor were three CD4 naive, three CD4 memory, two CD8 naive and one CD8 memory plate.

Findings of the study overall: Rarefaction revealed incomplete sorted-subset sequencing despite large depth.

Sequenced by immunoSEQ multiplex PCR; TCRdb stores in-frame clones only, minus some. The sample contains about 1 million clones, 70% to 80% of which appear only once. About this clone: The antigen remains undetermined.

Subsets obtained from CD4+ cells comprised CD45RA+ naive and CD45RA-negative memory cells. Germline CDR1 and CDR2: SGHVS and FQNEAQ. The CDR3 length is 13 residues. The V end lost 1 base, the J end lost 6 bases, and 10 bases lay between the germline ends. The rearrangement joins TRBV7-8 to TRBJ2-7, with TRBD1 as a possible D gene (5 bases). The specimen was memory CD4+ T cells sorted from blood. The subset was: CD45RA-negative fraction. The TCR sequence derives from a young man in good health. CDR3 in amino acids: CASSLVRGGEQYF. The CDR3, as DNA: TGTGCCAGCAGCTTAGTAAGGGGTGGCGAGCAGTACTTC.